These T cell receptor beta chains were read from a single sample in a study of T cell changes during pregnancy in multiple sclerosis. The method was immunoSEQ multiplex PCR; TCRdb's version includes in-frame clones alone and lacks a portion of them. The sample carries around 30,000 clones, 80% to 90% recorded once. Here the sequenced sample was CD4+ T cells from peripheral blood mononuclear cells, taken in the second trimester of pregnancy. The receptors were gathered from a female donor with multiple sclerosis, enrolled in a pregnancy study. Each CDR3 is given with its conserved first and last residue. D genes are given only for firm matches. Not all rows give a size; the values are once, few, many and, for expanded clones, a class.

TGTGCCAGCAGTGGCACAGGGAGCTCACATACGCAGTATTTT CASSGTGSSHTQYF NA TRBJ2-3 NA TRBV2
TGTGCCAGCAGCTCGGGACAGGGGGATAGGAGAAACACCATATATTTT CASSSGQGDRRNTIYF NA TRBJ1-3 TRBD1 TRBV5-4
TGCGCCAGCAGCTCGGACAGAAACACAGATACGCAGTATTTT CASSSDRNTDTQYF NA TRBJ2-3 NA TRBV5-1
TGTGCCAGCAGCTTCGACAGGGGGCGCGAGAATGAGCAGTTCTTC CASSFDRGRENEQFF NA TRBJ2-1 TRBD1 TRBV7-2
TGCGCCAGCAGCTCGTACAGGGCTGGCAATCAGCCCCAGCATTTT CASSSYRAGNQPQHF NA TRBJ1-5 NA TRBV10-2
TGTGCCAGCAGCGAACTAGCGACCAGCTCCTACAATGAGCAGTTCTTC CASSELATSSYNEQFF NA TRBJ2-1 TRBD2 TRBV6-6
TGTGCCAGCAGACGCGAACTGATAACTAATGAAAAACTGTTTTTT CASRRELITNEKLFF NA TRBJ1-4 NA TRBV6-5
TGTGCCAGCAGCCTCCCCCCGGGGGATAAATATGGCTACACCTTC CASSLPPGDKYGYTF NA TRBJ1-2 NA TRBV5-6
TGTGCCAGCAGCTTGGAGAGGTACACTAATGAAAAACTGTTTTTT CASSLERYTNEKLFF NA TRBJ1-4 NA TRBV5-6
TGTGCCTCGGGGGGGCGCGGGGGTAAAGAGACCCAGTACTTC CASGGRGGKETQYF NA TRBJ2-5 TRBD2 TRBV28
TGTGCCAGCAGCCGTACGGGACAGACCTACGAGCAGTACTTC CASSRTGQTYEQYF NA TRBJ2-7 TRBD1 TRBV5-6
TGTGCCAGCAGTTACATTCCCGGTGAAAAACTGTTTTTT CASSYIPGEKLFF NA TRBJ1-4 NA TRBV6-5
TGCCTGGGACAGTCGGGTGAAAAACTGTTTTTT CLGQSGEKLFF NA TRBJ1-4 TRBD1 TRBV29-1
TGTGCCAGCAGCTTGACAGGACCAAGTAGGTGGGAGACCCAGTACTTC CASSLTGPSRWETQYF NA TRBJ2-5 NA TRBV7-3
TGTGCCAGCAGTGTGGAGGGGCTAAATTCACCCCTCCACTTT CASSVEGLNSPLHF NA TRBJ1-6 NA TRBV6-1
TGTGCCAGCTCACCAAATAGTCCAGGGCTTGATGAAAAACTGTTTTTT CASSPNSPGLDEKLFF NA TRBJ1-4 NA TRBV18
TGTGCCAGTAGTAACTATGGAAACACCATATATTTT CASSNYGNTIYF NA TRBJ1-3 NA TRBV19
TGTGCCAGCAGTTCGTCGGGGCCGGGGGTTCAGCCCCAGCATTTT CASSSSGPGVQPQHF NA TRBJ1-5 NA TRBV6-5
TGTGCCAGTAGTAGGGTAAGCGGAGCGTGGACTGAAGCTTTCTTT CASSRVSGAWTEAFF NA TRBJ1-1 NA TRBV19
TGTGCCAGCTCACCGCTGCGTGCCGGGGGGATCTACGAGCAGTACTTC CASSPLRAGGIYEQYF NA TRBJ2-7 TRBD2 TRBV18
TGTGCCAGCAGTTTACTCCTCGGAGAGCCCTACGAGCAGTACTTC CASSLLLGEPYEQYF once TRBJ2-7 NA TRBV27
TGTGCCAGTAGGCATGCCGGGACTAGCGGGTTGGGTTTT CASRHAGTSGLGF NA TRBJ2-3 TRBD2 TRBV19
TGTGCCAGCAGTGACCGGGCTGGGGCCAACGTCCTGACTTTC CASSDRAGANVLTF NA TRBJ2-6 NA TRBV2
TGTGCCATCAGCCACACAGGGGGGAACGAGCAGTACTTC CAISHTGGNEQYF NA TRBJ2-7 TRBD1 TRBV10-3
TGTGCCAGCAGCGCCCAGACAGGGGCGAACACCGGGGAGCTGTTTTTT CASSAQTGANTGELFF NA TRBJ2-2 TRBD1 TRBV7-6
TGTGCTAGCAGCTCCGTTCTTGGAGGGGAGCAGTACTTC CASSSVLGGEQYF NA TRBJ2-7 NA TRBV7-7
TGTGCCACCAGCAGAGGGACTAGCATATCCTACGAGCAGTACTTC CATSRGTSISYEQYF once TRBJ2-7 TRBD2 TRBV15
TGCGCCAGCAGCCAGGTTGGGGACAGCAGGGGTGAAAAACTGTTTTTT CASSQVGDSRGEKLFF NA TRBJ1-4 TRBD1 TRBV4-3
TGTGCCAGCAGTTTTGACGACAGATACTACGAGCAGTACTTC CASSFDDRYYEQYF NA TRBJ2-7 NA TRBV28
TGTGCCAGCAGTGACCCGACAGGGGGCCTGAGTTCACCCCTCCACTTT CASSDPTGGLSSPLHF NA TRBJ1-6 TRBD1 TRBV6-4
TGTGCCAGCAGCACCCGACAGGGGTTGGGCACAGATACGCAGTATTTT CASSTRQGLGTDTQYF NA TRBJ2-3 TRBD1 TRBV9
TGTGCCACCAGGGGTCGACAACCTGAAGCTTTCTTT CATRGRQPEAFF NA TRBJ1-1 NA TRBV2
TGTGCCAGCAGCCAAGACAGGTCGAATCAGCCCCAGCATTTT CASSQDRSNQPQHF NA TRBJ1-5 NA TRBV6-1
TGTGCCAGCTCACCACCGCGTTCCAGGGGGCGCGAGGATACGCAGTATTTT CASSPPRSRGREDTQYF NA TRBJ2-3 TRBD1 TRBV18
TGTGCCAGCAGCCGCACTAGAGCGGAGACCCAGTACTTC CASSRTRAETQYF NA TRBJ2-5 NA TRBV4-2
TGTGCCAGCAGCTTAAGGACAGAGCGTCAAGAGACCCAGTACTTC CASSLRTERQETQYF NA TRBJ2-5 NA TRBV7-8
TGTGCCAGCAGCCCCGTCCGGGACAGGGTCACTGAAGCTTTCTTT CASSPVRDRVTEAFF NA TRBJ1-1 TRBD1 TRBV7-3
TGCGCCAGCAGCCGCGGCCAGGGCTCTAATTCACCCCTCCACTTT CASSRGQGSNSPLHF NA TRBJ1-6 NA TRBV4-1
TGTGCCAGCAGCTTACAGGGGAAGGCAGATACGCAGTATTTT CASSLQGKADTQYF NA TRBJ2-3 NA TRBV11-3
TGTGCCAGCAGCCTGCGGGGGGGACTAAGTGAGCAGTACTTC CASSLRGGLSEQYF NA TRBJ2-7 TRBD2 TRBV11-1
TGTGCCAGCAGCTTCCTAGCGGGGGGCCTCACAGATACGCAGTATTTT CASSFLAGGLTDTQYF NA TRBJ2-3 TRBD2 TRBV5-8
TGCAGCGTGAAGGGTGGACACCTCTCTGGGGCCAACGTCCTGACTTTC CSVKGGHLSGANVLTF NA TRBJ2-6 NA TRBV29-1
TGTGCCAGCTCACCGCCGGGACAAGGGGGTGAAAAACTGTTTTTT CASSPPGQGGEKLFF NA TRBJ1-4 NA TRBV18
TGTGCCAGCAGCTTGGGGCGGGGGGGCAATTTTTATACGCAGTATTTT CASSLGRGGNFYTQYF few TRBJ2-3 TRBD2 TRBV11-3
TGTGCCACTTCGAACACCGGGGAGCTGTTTTTT CATSNTGELFF NA TRBJ2-2 NA TRBV19
TGTGCCAGCTCACGGTTGGACAGGGGCGACCCCTACGAGCAGTACTTC CASSRLDRGDPYEQYF NA TRBJ2-7 TRBD1 TRBV18
TGCGCCAGCAGTGAGTCGAGGGACAGGGGACACGAGCGGTACTTC CASSESRDRGHERYF NA TRBJ2-7 TRBD1 TRBV10-1
TGTGCCAGCAGCTTGGAAGCGGGGGGGCATCGTGAGCAGTTCTTC CASSLEAGGHREQFF NA TRBJ2-1 TRBD2 TRBV7-2
TGTGCCACCAGCAGAGTTGAGGGGGCGAACACTGAAGCTTTCTTT CATSRVEGANTEAFF NA TRBJ1-1 TRBD1 TRBV15
TGTGCCAGCAGTTTCACGGCGGCTAATGAAAAACTGTTTTTT CASSFTAANEKLFF NA TRBJ1-4 NA TRBV28
TGCGCCAGCAGCCCTCAGTCGGGGGGCGGGTACGGGACCCAGTACTTC CASSPQSGGGYGTQYF NA TRBJ2-5 NA TRBV5-1
TGTGCCAGTTATAGGACAGGGGAAAACATTCAGTACTTC CASYRTGENIQYF NA TRBJ2-4 TRBD1 TRBV6-5